A selection of T cell receptor beta chains follows, all from one sample in a study of T-cell memory formation after mild COVID-19. TCRdb recomputed calls from the 5' RACE reads with MiXCR, one row per CDR3 protein. Counted here are 350,000 to 450,000 distinct CDR3 sequences, 15% to 20% occurring once; the ten biggest clones make up about 8.1%. The specimen was PBMCs or a T cell subset sorted from them (not recorded which). The source is an adult woman who had mild COVID-19 (a few samples of this study predate the infection). Cell type and time point are not known. Each CDR3 is given with its conserved first and last residue. A D gene is named only where the DNA matches it firmly. Clone size is stated in some rows and not others, as once, few, many or a class when expanded.

clone size: many; D gene: NA; J gene: TRBJ2-5; V gene: TRBV19; CDR3 protein: CASSQRVGQETQYF; CDR3 DNA: TGTGCCAGTAGTCAACGGGTAGGCCAAGAGACCCAGTACTTC
clone size: NA; D gene: TRBD1; J gene: TRBJ1-5; V gene: TRBV3-1; CDR3 protein: CASSPTGDGNQPQHF; CDR3 DNA: TGTGCCAGCAGCCCGACAGGGGATGGCAATCAGCCCCAGCATTTT
clone size: NA; D gene: NA; J gene: TRBJ2-7; V gene: TRBV7-9; CDR3 protein: CASSSTTGGYSSYEQYF; CDR3 DNA: TGTGCCAGCAGCTCTACAACGGGGGGCTATAGCTCCTACGAGCAGTACTTC
clone size: few; D gene: NA; J gene: TRBJ1-4; V gene: TRBV4-1; CDR3 protein: CASSPLPADSGEKLFF; CDR3 DNA: TGCGCCAGCAGCCCACTCCCGGCGGATTCTGGGGAAAAACTGTTTTTT
clone size: once; D gene: TRBD2; J gene: TRBJ2-1; V gene: TRBV20-1; CDR3 protein: CSASGLAGVIGEQLF; CDR3 DNA: TGCAGTGCTTCGGGACTAGCGGGAGTGATTGGTGAGCAGTTATTC
clone size: few; D gene: NA; J gene: TRBJ1-1; V gene: TRBV30; CDR3 protein: CAWKGLQNTEAFF; CDR3 DNA: TGTGCCTGGAAGGGACTCCAGAACACTGAAGCTTTCTTT
clone size: many; D gene: TRBD1; J gene: TRBJ2-7; V gene: TRBV7-8; CDR3 protein: CASSYLTGTSYEQYF; CDR3 DNA: TGTGCCAGCAGCTATTTGACAGGGACATCCTACGAGCAGTACTTC
clone size: NA; D gene: NA; J gene: TRBJ2-3; V gene: TRBV29-1; CDR3 protein: CSVEFPRDFSDTDTQYF; CDR3 DNA: TGCAGCGTTGAATTCCCTAGGGACTTTTCCGACACAGATACGCAGTATTTT
clone size: few; D gene: NA; J gene: TRBJ2-1; V gene: TRBV20-1; CDR3 protein: CSAMTRVGNEQFF; CDR3 DNA: TGCAGTGCCATGACCAGGGTTGGGAATGAGCAGTTCTTC
clone size: NA; D gene: NA; J gene: TRBJ2-7; V gene: TRBV6-6; CDR3 protein: CASRWDFLSYEQYF; CDR3 DNA: TGTGCCAGCCGCTGGGACTTTCTTTCCTACGAGCAGTACTTC
clone size: few; D gene: TRBD1; J gene: TRBJ2-2; V gene: TRBV24-1; CDR3 protein: CATSDRGQGITGELFF; CDR3 DNA: TGTGCCACCAGTGACCGGGGACAGGGGATTACCGGGGAGCTGTTTTTT
clone size: NA; D gene: NA; J gene: TRBJ2-3; V gene: TRBV7-8; CDR3 protein: CASSFPADSGYTDTQYF; CDR3 DNA: TGTGCCAGCAGCTTCCCCGCGGACAGCGGGTACACAGATACGCAGTATTTT
clone size: NA; D gene: TRBD1; J gene: TRBJ2-7; V gene: TRBV6-1; CDR3 protein: CASSEAAGQASYEQYF; CDR3 DNA: TGTGCCAGCAGTGAAGCGGCGGGACAGGCCTCCTACGAGCAGTACTTC
clone size: few; D gene: NA; J gene: TRBJ1-1; V gene: TRBV2; CDR3 protein: CASTLLPPGDTEAFF; CDR3 DNA: TGTGCCAGCACCCTACTCCCTCCAGGGGACACTGAAGCTTTCTTT
clone size: NA; D gene: TRBD2; J gene: TRBJ2-5; V gene: TRBV12-3/TRBV12-4; CDR3 protein: CASSLAGHETQYF; CDR3 DNA: TGTGCCAGCAGCTTAGCGGGACACGAGACCCAGTACTTC
clone size: few; D gene: NA; J gene: TRBJ2-1; V gene: TRBV11-1; CDR3 protein: CASSLPGFSYNEQFF; CDR3 DNA: TGTGCCAGCAGTTTACCGGGATTCTCCTACAATGAGCAGTTCTTC
clone size: NA; D gene: TRBD2; J gene: TRBJ2-2; V gene: TRBV5-6; CDR3 protein: CASSSPGLAGDFTGELFF; CDR3 DNA: TGTGCCAGCAGCTCCCCGGGGTTAGCGGGAGATTTTACCGGGGAGCTGTTTTTT
clone size: once; D gene: NA; J gene: TRBJ2-2; V gene: TRBV7-8; CDR3 protein: CASSTGFHLNTGELFF; CDR3 DNA: TGTGCCAGCAGCACCGGTTTCCACTTGAACACCGGGGAGCTGTTTTTT
clone size: few; D gene: TRBD1; J gene: TRBJ2-3; V gene: TRBV7-3; CDR3 protein: CASSTSRLGDRATDTQYF; CDR3 DNA: TGTGCCAGCAGTACCTCCCGCTTGGGGGACAGGGCAACAGATACGCAGTATTTT
clone size: few; D gene: NA; J gene: TRBJ2-7; V gene: TRBV20-1; CDR3 protein: CSAREGTKQYF; CDR3 DNA: TGCAGTGCTAGAGAGGGGACCAAGCAGTACTTC